A single sample is the source of the 5 T cell receptor beta chains below, sequenced in a study of cytomegalovirus exposure and HLA in healthy donors (dated by TCRdb to about 2017). The method behind the library was the immunoSEQ multiplex PCR assay. For the multiplex PCR, a mixture combining 60 forward primers for TCR Vbeta segments and 13 reverse primers for TCR Jbeta segments was used. This immuneACCESS table, as held by TCRdb, lists in-frame sequences with V and J called but not all clones. Of the missing ones, under half trace to an unresolved V gene in checked studies; the others have no known cause. In this sample the table shows about 85,000 clones, more than 60% of which occur a single time. Jointly, the top ten make up 3.9% of the sample. Sequenced material: PBMCs. The receptor source for this set is a man aged 25-40 years in good health and CMV-seronegative.

The chain carries TRBV4-3 and TRBJ1-1; weak D call: TRBD1 (5 bases). The CDR3 has 18 residues. Deletions cut 0 bases from V and 0 bases from J, with 17 bases between. Germline-derived CDR1 and CDR2 are LGHNA and YSLEER. The CDR3 coding sequence is TGCGCCAGCAGCCAAGATTCCAGCCGTGGGGACTTGAACACTGAAGCTTTCTTT. Protein sequence: CASSQDSSRGDLNTEAFF.

The chain combines TRBV27 with TRBJ2-7, with unresolved D. Germline V CDR1 and CDR2: MNHEY, SMNVEV (reference sequence). Trimming left V 2 bases short and J 3 bases short, with 14 bases between. CDR3 length: 15 amino acids. CDR3 DNA sequence: TGTGCCAGCAGTTTACCCGGTGCTAGTATCTACGAGCAGTACTTC. Its protein is CASSLPGASIYEQYF.

This rearrangement joins TRBV4-1 to TRBJ1-4; 9 nucleotides agree with TRBD1. Germline loops: CDR1 MGHRA, CDR2 YSYEKL. Trimming cost V 8 bases and J 8 bases; bases outside gene matches: 12. This CDR3 spans 15 amino acids. The CDR3 sequence is CASGPPGQGNEKLFF. The CDR3 DNA reads TGCGCCAGCGGCCCACCGGGACAGGGAAACGAAAAACTGTTTTTT.

CDR3 loop: CASSLPDRLTGELFF. In DNA form, the CDR3 reads TGTGCCAGCAGCCTACCAGACAGGCTCACCGGGGAGCTGTTTTTT. The chain has TRBV7-6 and TRBJ2-2; weak D call: TRBD1 (6 bases). CDR3 size: 15 residues. V lost 5 bases and J 4 bases, leaving 14 bases between the germline ends. Germline-derived CDR1 and CDR2 are SGHVS and FNYEAQ.

V is TRBV7-3 and J is TRBJ1-2; 8 nucleotides agree with TRBD1. The germline gives CDR1 SGHTA, CDR2 FQGTGA. Unmatched junction bases numbered 3, after V lost 1 base and J lost 8 bases. There are 13 residues in the CDR3. The CDR3 region has the DNA TGTGCCAGCAGCTTAATTTCAGGGGGCGGCTACACCTTC. Its translation is CASSLISGGGYTF.